Following are 30 T cell receptor beta chains from one sample sequenced in a study of control samples from healthy donors and cancer patients (dated by TCRdb to the early 2020s). Libraries were built with the immunoSEQ multiplex PCR assay. Drawn from immuneACCESS, this table holds only the in-frame rearrangements with V and J called that TCRdb kept. Clones are partly lost; checked studies trace under half to an unresolved V gene and leave the rest unexplained. The sample table shows 100,000 or so clones, and approximately 90% are seen once. Less than 8.5% of the sample lies in the top ten. What was sequenced was blood. The receptors originated from a man aged 25 to 40 in good health.

This clone was picked up one time. The chain combines TRBV6-1 with TRBJ1-1; D is unclear. The CDR3 sequence is 14 residues long. Trimming pared 1 base from V and 4 bases from J, leaving 10 bases between. CDR1 and CDR2 (germline): MNHNS, SASEGT. Here the CDR3 reads CASSEGHTLTEAFF. The CDR3 nucleotides are TGTGCCAGCAGTGAAGGACACACCCTCACTGAAGCTTTCTTT.

The chain combines TRBV5-5 with TRBJ1-2; no firm D call. CDR3 length: 14 residues. Germline V gene lookup returns CDR1 SGHKS and CDR2 YYEKEE (reference sequence). Between the trimmed V and J ends, which lost 0 bases and 1 base, there was a span of 7 bases. The CDR3 bases are TGTGCCAGCAGCTTGGGGCACCTTAACTATGGCTACACCTTC. Translated: CASSLGHLNYGYTF.

The gene calls are TRBV2 and TRBJ2-5; D remains unclear. The CDR3 loop spans 13 amino acids. Looked up from germline, CDR1 is SNHLY and CDR2 is FYNNEI. Deletions cut 9 bases from V and 7 bases from J, with 18 bases between. The DNA of the CDR3 is TGTGCCAGTAGGCAGCCGGCGGATTGGACCCAGTACTTC. Translation: CASRQPADWTQYF.

The chain carries TRBV4-1 and TRBJ2-2; D remains unclear. The CDR3 extends over 13 amino acids. Germline V lookup: CDR1 MGHRA, CDR2 YSYEKL. V lost 3 bases and J lost 6, with 8 bases in between. The DNA of the CDR3 is TGCGCCAGCAGCCACGGTGGGGCCGGGGAGCTGTTTTTT. Amino acid sequence: CASSHGGAGELFF.

The CDR3, as DNA: TGTGCCACTTCCGCCCGGACACCAGAATCAGGGACCCAGTACTTC. Translating it yields CATSARTPESGTQYF. The chain combines TRBV24-1 with TRBJ2-5, with a tentative D call TRBD1 (5 bases). Trimming removed 10 bases from V and 7 bases from J, with 24 bases in between. The CDR3 runs to 15 residues. The germline V gene encodes CDR1 KGHDR and CDR2 SFDVKD.

This clone was observed a few times. This chain uses TRBV6-5 with TRBJ1-2; D not certain. There are 15 residues in the CDR3. Germline values: CDR1 MNHEY, CDR2 SVGAGI. Trimming left V 1 base short and J 4 bases short, with 13 bases between. CDR3 nucleotides: TGTGCCAGCAGTTACTTGGGCCAAACCATCTATGGCTACACCTTC. Residues: CASSYLGQTIYGYTF.

Written as DNA, the CDR3 is TGTGCCAGCTCACCCCGGGGAAAAGATAGCGGTGGTGAGCAGTTCTTC. Encoded protein: CASSPRGKDSGGEQFF. The chain combines TRBV18 with TRBJ2-1; D is possibly TRBD2 (6 bases). V lost 3 bases and J lost 9, with 21 bases in between. The CDR3 has 16 residues. Germline CDR1 KGHSH, CDR2 LQKENI.

The table lists this clone with a few counts. The chain couples TRBV18 to TRBJ2-1, with D perhaps assigned TRBD1 or TRBD2 (5 bases each). Trimming left V 2 bases short and J 8 bases short, with 13 bases between. Germline CDR1 and CDR2: KGHSH and LQKENI. This CDR3 comprises 14 residues. The CDR3 region is CASSPTARGDEQFF. The CDR3 nucleotides are TGTGCCAGCTCACCAACGGCACGAGGGGATGAGCAGTTCTTC.

The chain employs TRBV18 and TRBJ1-1; D remains ambiguous. This CDR3 contains 13 residues. The V and J ends lost 1 base and 3 bases respectively, with 6 bases between them. The germline CDR1 and CDR2 sequences are KGHSH and LQKENI. The CDR3 DNA reads TGTGCCAGCTCACCACAGGGTGACACTGAAGCTTTCTTT. This gives the protein CASSPQGDTEAFF.

CDR3 bases: TGTGCCAGTAATGGCGGCAGGGATTATCAGCCCCAGCATTTT. The encoded protein is CASNGGRDYQPQHF. The rearrangement uses TRBV19 and TRBJ1-5, with a possible D match to TRBD1 (5 bases). From germline, CDR1 is LNHDA and CDR2 SQIVND (reference sequence). The V end was cut by 7 bases, the J end by 5 bases, with 15 bases between. This CDR3 contains 14 residues.

V is TRBV18 and J is TRBJ2-1; 8 bases fit TRBD2. CDR1 and CDR2 (germline): KGHSH, LQKENI. The V gene end was trimmed by 3 bases and the J gene end by 1 base; junction bases not matched to a gene: 5. The CDR3 is 16 residues long. The CDR3 coding sequence is TGTGCCAGCTCACCCTCGGCGGGAGGATCCTACAATGAGCAGTTCTTC. It specifies CASSPSAGGSYNEQFF. The entire variable domain, with the rest obtained from reference TRBV18 and TRBJ2-1, is as follows: NAGVMQNPRHLVRRRGQEARLRCSPMKGHSHVYWYRQLPEEGLKFMVYLQKENIIDESGMPKERFSAEFPKEGPSILRIQQVVRGDSAAYFCASSPSAGGSYNEQFFGPGTRLTVL.

The genes are TRBV25-1 and TRBJ1-1; D gene unclear. Trimming stripped 3 bases from V and 5 bases from J, with 10 bases between. The germline V gene has CDR1 MGHDK and CDR2 SYGVNS. The CDR3 totals 13 residues. The CDR3 nucleotides read TGTGCCAGCAGTGACGCCGGCCGGACTGAAGCTTTCTTT. This encodes CASSDAGRTEAFF.

The chain recombines TRBV18 with TRBJ1-1, with 7 nucleotides matching TRBD1. CDR1 and CDR2 from the germline V gene are KGHSH and LQKENI. This CDR3 spans 15 amino acids. V was pared by 6 bases and J by 2 bases, with 9 bases of the junction left unmatched. CDR3 coding DNA: TGTGCCAGCTCTTTTTACAGGGGCTTTAACACTGAAGCTTTCTTT. It codes for CASSFYRGFNTEAFF.

The gene calls are TRBV18 and TRBJ1-3, with unresolved D. The CDR3 runs to 13 residues. CDR1 is KGHSH and CDR2 is LQKENI in the germline V gene. V lost 1 base to trimming and J lost 3 bases, with 4 bases between them. The CDR3 spells CASSPLVGNTIYF. As DNA, the CDR3 is TGTGCCAGCTCACCACTAGTTGGAAACACCATATATTTT.

The chain has TRBV11-2 and TRBJ2-7, with 11 bases that match TRBD2. This CDR3 contains 17 residues. Per germline, CDR1 SGHAT and CDR2 FQNNGV. The ends lost 3 bases at V and 5 bases at J; junction bases unmatched: 12. CDR3 residues: CASSLDLAGGPPHEQYF. CDR3 nucleotides: TGTGCCAGCAGCTTGGACTTAGCGGGAGGGCCTCCCCACGAGCAGTACTTC.

V is TRBV3-1 (or the pseudogene TRBV3-2) and J is TRBJ2-2, with D possibly matching TRBD2 (6 bases). V dropped 1 base and J dropped 0 bases, with 6 bases sitting between them. This CDR3 has 15 residues. CDR1 is LGHDT, CDR2 YNNKEL, per germline (reference sequence). The CDR3 region is CASSQGGTNTGELFF. CDR3 nucleotides: TGTGCCAGCAGCCAAGGCGGGACGAACACCGGGGAGCTGTTTTTT.

This chain links TRBV11-3 with TRBJ1-1, with 9 bases aligning to TRBD1. Germline V CDR1 and CDR2: SGHNT, YENEEA. V was pared by 2 bases and J by 3 bases, with 1 base of the junction left unmatched. This CDR3 is built from 14 residues. This chain's CDR3 is CASSLTGGHTEAFF. CDR3 DNA: TGTGCCAGCAGCTTAACAGGGGGCCACACTGAAGCTTTCTTT.

The chain couples TRBV28 to TRBJ1-1; the D is unclear. The CDR3 totals 11 residues. The germline CDR1 and CDR2 sequences are MDHEN and SYDVKM. The ends were cut back, 6 bases at V and 0 bases at J, with 2 bases in the middle. CDR3 region: CASRLNTEAFF. In nucleotides, the CDR3 is TGTGCCAGCAGGTTGAACACTGAAGCTTTCTTT.

The chain employs TRBV28 and TRBJ2-7; D might be TRBD2 (6 bases). In germline, CDR1 is MDHEN, CDR2 SYDVKM. Trimming pared 5 bases from V and 3 bases from J, leaving 11 bases between. This CDR3 region has 13 residues. CDR3 amino acids: CASSTGALYEQYF. The DNA for the CDR3 is TGTGCCAGCAGTACGGGAGCCCTCTACGAGCAGTACTTC.

This clone was counted once. The J gene is TRBJ1-2, the V gene TRBV28; 9 bases are a match to TRBD1. The CDR3 contains 16 residues. Germline values: CDR1 MDHEN, CDR2 SYDVKM. V was pared by 5 bases and J by 5 bases, with 12 bases of the junction left unmatched. This CDR3 reads CASSPYSGQGTYGYTF. The CDR3 DNA reads as TGTGCCAGCAGTCCCTACTCCGGACAGGGGACTTATGGCTACACCTTC.

This clone appeared once. This chain links TRBV19 with TRBJ2-1, with D possibly being TRBD1 or TRBD2 (7 bases each). The CDR3 has 18 residues. Trimming cost V 4 bases and J 2 bases, with 21 bases left between them. The germline V gene encodes CDR1 LNHDA and CDR2 SQIVND (reference sequence). The CDR3: CASSTTRGGSRTYNEQFF. The CDR3, as DNA: TGTGCCAGTAGTACCACCAGGGGGGGGAGTAGGACCTACAATGAGCAGTTCTTC.

The gene calls are TRBV11-2 and TRBJ1-4, with TRBD1 as a possible D gene (5 bases). The ends were cut back, 1 base at V and 6 bases at J, with 12 bases in the middle. CDR1 is SGHAT, CDR2 FQNNGV, per germline. The CDR3 is made up of 15 amino acids. CDR3: CASSLVIVGDEKLFF. The DNA for the CDR3 is TGTGCCAGCAGCTTAGTAATAGTGGGGGATGAAAAACTGTTTTTT.

The chain couples TRBV27 to TRBJ2-3; 10 bases fit TRBD1. V dropped 2 bases and J dropped 3; count of bases not matched to a gene: 5. The CDR3 has 16 residues. The germline CDR1 and CDR2 sequences are MNHEY and SMNVEV (reference sequence). Here the CDR3 reads CASSLIGTGVTDTQYF. The CDR3 DNA is TGTGCCAGCAGTTTAATCGGGACAGGGGTTACAGATACGCAGTATTTT.

Only one count was recorded for this clone. The chain employs TRBV13 and TRBJ1-5; unclear D gene. The CDR3 contains 13 residues. From germline, CDR1 is PRHDT and CDR2 FYEKMQ (reference sequence). With 0 bases removed from V and 6 bases from J, the gap between germline ends came to 6 bases. In DNA form, the CDR3 reads TGTGCCAGCAGCTTAGGCAGGAGTCAGCCCCAGCATTTT. Its translation: CASSLGRSQPQHF.

The chain links TRBV14 to TRBJ2-5; D is undetermined. The CDR3 runs 16 residues. CDR1 SGHDN and CDR2 FVKESK come from the germline V gene. V shed 4 bases and J shed 5 bases, with 20 bases lying between them. This CDR3 reads CASSPTSVGRSETQYF. CDR3 in DNA: TGTGCCAGCAGCCCCACTTCCGTGGGTAGATCGGAGACCCAGTACTTC.

V and J are TRBV5-1 and TRBJ1-1, with D possibly being TRBD1 (5 bases). The CDR3 totals 14 residues. The V end was cut by 2 bases, the J end by 3 bases, with 11 bases between. Germline lookup yields CDR1 SGHRS and CDR2 YFSETQ. The CDR3 nucleotides are TGCGCCAGCAGCTTCAGGGATTTGGACACTGAAGCTTTCTTT. Translated, it gives CASSFRDLDTEAFF.

This clone was counted a single time. The chain uses TRBV6-5 and TRBJ2-3, with TRBD2 identical over 7 bases. The junction had 10 bases not matched to a gene; V was cut back by 8 bases and J by 2 bases. The germline V gene encodes CDR1 MNHEY and CDR2 SVGAGI. The CDR3 totals 15 residues. The CDR3 sequence: CASGGGLADTDTQYF. CDR3 DNA: TGTGCCAGCGGGGGTGGGCTAGCGGACACAGATACGCAGTATTTT.

V gene TRBV4-1 combines with J gene TRBJ1-2; 7 nucleotides line up with TRBD1. With 1 base clipped from V and 0 bases from J, the junction kept 5 bases outside the gene matches. Per germline, CDR1 MGHRA and CDR2 YSYEKL. This CDR3 has 16 residues. The CDR3 sequence: CASSQVGDRPNYGYTF. The CDR3 DNA reads as TGCGCCAGCAGCCAAGTAGGGGACAGACCTAACTATGGCTACACCTTC.

The CDR3 is CATSRNSGRLYNEQFF. The CDR3 bases are TGTGCCACCAGCAGAAATAGCGGGAGGCTCTACAATGAGCAGTTCTTC. This sequence joins TRBV15 and TRBJ2-1; 10 positions match TRBD2. From germline, CDR1 is LNHNV and CDR2 YYDKDF (reference sequence). Trimming cost V 2 bases and J 3 bases; bases outside gene matches: 4. This CDR3 is 16 amino acids long.

This clone appeared once. The CDR3, as DNA: TGTGCCACCAGCGGGGGGGCTAGCGGTGCCCAGTACTTC. It specifies CATSGGASGAQYF. This chain links TRBV15 with TRBJ2-5, with D possibly TRBD2 on 7 matching bases. The length of the CDR3 is 13 residues. Germline CDR1 and CDR2: LNHNV and YYDKDF (reference sequence). The V end lost 5 bases, the J end lost 9 bases, and 16 bases lay between the germline ends.